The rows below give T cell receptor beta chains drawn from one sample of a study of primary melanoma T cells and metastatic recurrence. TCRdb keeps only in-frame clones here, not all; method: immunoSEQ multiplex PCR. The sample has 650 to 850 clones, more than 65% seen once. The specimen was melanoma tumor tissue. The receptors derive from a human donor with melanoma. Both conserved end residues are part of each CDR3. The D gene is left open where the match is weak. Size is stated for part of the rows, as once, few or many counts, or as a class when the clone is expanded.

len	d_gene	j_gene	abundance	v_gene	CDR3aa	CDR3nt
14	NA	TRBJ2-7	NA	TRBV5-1	CASSFTGAGVEQYF	TGCGCCAGCAGCTTTACGGGGGCCGGTGTGGAGCAGTACTTC
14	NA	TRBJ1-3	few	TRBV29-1	CSVLAGISGNTIYF	TGCAGCGTTTTAGCAGGCATCTCTGGAAACACCATATATTTT
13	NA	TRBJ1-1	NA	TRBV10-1	CASSQTINTEAFF	TGCGCCAGCAGTCAGACTATTAACACTGAAGCTTTCTTT
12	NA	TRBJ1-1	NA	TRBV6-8	CASSGRLTEAFF	TGTGCCAGCAGTGGGAGGTTGACTGAAGCTTTCTTT
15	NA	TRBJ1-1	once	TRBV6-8	CASRGTGRTNTEAFF	TGTGCCAGCAGGGGAACAGGGAGAACGAACACTGAAGCTTTCTTT
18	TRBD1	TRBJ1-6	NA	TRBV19	CASTRKGQGPEKGSPLHF	TGTGCCAGTACCCGAAAAGGACAGGGGCCAGAAAAGGGTTCACCCCTCCACTTT
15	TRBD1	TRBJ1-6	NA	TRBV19	CASSPTGTGTSPLHF	TGTGCCAGTAGCCCTACCGGGACAGGGACTTCACCCCTCCACTTT
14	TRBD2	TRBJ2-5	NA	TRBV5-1	CASSLAGGVETQYF	TGCGCCAGCAGCTTGGCCGGGGGGGTGGAGACCCAGTACTTC
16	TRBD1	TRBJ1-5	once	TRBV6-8	CASREPGQGAGQPQHF	TGTGCCAGCAGAGAGCCGGGACAGGGGGCTGGACAGCCCCAGCATTTT
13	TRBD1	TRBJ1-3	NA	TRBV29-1	CSVLRDRGNTIYF	TGCAGCGTCCTCCGGGACAGGGGGAACACCATATATTTT
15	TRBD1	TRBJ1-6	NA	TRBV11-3	CASSTGQGQGSPLHF	TGTGCCAGCAGCACCGGACAGGGACAGGGTTCACCCCTCCACTTT
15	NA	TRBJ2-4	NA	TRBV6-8	CANSASWSTKNIQYF	TGTGCCAACAGCGCCTCTTGGTCGACCAAAAACATTCAGTACTTC
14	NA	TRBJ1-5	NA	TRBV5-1	CASSLAGRHQPQHF	TGCGCCAGCAGCTTGGCAGGGAGGCATCAGCCCCAGCATTTT
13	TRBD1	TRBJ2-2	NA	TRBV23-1	CASSSTGAGELFF	TGCGCCAGCAGCTCGACAGGGGCCGGGGAGCTGTTTTTT
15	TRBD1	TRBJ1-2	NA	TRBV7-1	CASSDGDSGSGGYTF	TGTGCCAGCAGCGATGGGGACAGCGGATCAGGAGGCTACACCTTC
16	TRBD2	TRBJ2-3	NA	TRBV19	CASSILAGGPTDTQYF	TGTGCCAGTAGTATTCTAGCGGGGGGACCCACAGATACGCAGTATTTT
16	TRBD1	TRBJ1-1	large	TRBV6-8	CASSSTPRGLGTEAFF	TGTGCCAGCAGTTCTACCCCCAGGGGGCTCGGCACTGAAGCTTTCTTT
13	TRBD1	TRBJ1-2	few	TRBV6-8	CASSGRTGMGYTF	TGTGCCAGCAGCGGAAGGACAGGGATGGGCTACACCTTC
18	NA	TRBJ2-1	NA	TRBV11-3	CASSLGRRLDQFEMGQFF	TGTGCCAGCAGCTTGGGCCGTAGACTAGACCAGTTCGAGATGGGGCAGTTCTTC
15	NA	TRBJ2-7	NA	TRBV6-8	CASSPLGTDSYEQYF	TGTGCCAGCAGTCCCCTCGGGACGGATTCCTACGAGCAGTACTTC
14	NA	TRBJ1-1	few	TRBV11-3	CASRPGHSNTEAFF	TGTGCCAGCAGGCCGGGACACTCGAACACTGAAGCTTTCTTT
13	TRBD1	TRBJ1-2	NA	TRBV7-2	CASSLARGQGYTF	TGTGCCAGCAGCTTAGCAAGGGGGCAGGGCTACACCTTC
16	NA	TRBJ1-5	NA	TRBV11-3	CASSLGGTESNGPQHF	TGTGCCAGCAGCTTAGGGGGTACTGAGTCTAACGGGCCCCAGCATTTT
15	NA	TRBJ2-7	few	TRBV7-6	CASSLGPGQTLEQYF	TGTGCCAGCAGCTTAGGACCCGGACAGACATTAGAGCAGTACTTC
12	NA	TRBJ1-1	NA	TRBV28	CASKPDGLEAFF	TGTGCCAGCAAACCGGACGGTCTTGAAGCTTTCTTT
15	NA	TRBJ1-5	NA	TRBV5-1	CASSLLGVANQPQHF	TGCGCCAGCAGCTTGCTCGGGGTAGCCAATCAGCCCCAGCATTTT
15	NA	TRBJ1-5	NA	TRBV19	CASSISLWTNQPQHF	TGTGCCAGTAGTATTAGCCTCTGGACCAATCAGCCCCAGCATTTT
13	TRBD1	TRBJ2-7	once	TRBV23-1	CASSNTGAHEQYF	TGCGCCAGCAGCAACACAGGGGCCCACGAGCAGTACTTC
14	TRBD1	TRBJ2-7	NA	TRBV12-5	CASGDRASSYEQYF	TGTGCTAGTGGGGACAGGGCCTCCTCCTACGAGCAGTACTTC
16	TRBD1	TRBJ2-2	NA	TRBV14	CASSQDRDSDTGELFF	TGTGCCAGCAGCCAGGACCGGGACAGCGACACCGGGGAGCTGTTTTTT